These 22 T cell receptor beta chains share one sample of origin, sequenced in a study of blood T cells in healthy people across ages. A J-beta primer mix and a sample-barcoded 5' primer were used in a second PCR of about 7 to 12 cycles. TCRdb re-analysed the 5' RACE reads in MiXCR, keeping a single row per CDR3 protein. Of 800,000 to 950,000 distinct CDR3 sequences listed, under 50% were seen once; the top ten hold 10% to 15%. The sample consisted of blood. Receptors were obtained from a man aged 25-40 years in good health.

This clonotype was seen a few times. The V call is TRBV20-1, the J call TRBJ2-5; 8 positions agree with TRBD2. Looked up from germline, CDR1 is DFQATT and CDR2 is SNEGSKA (reference sequence). This CDR3 region has 15 residues. V lost 6 bases and J lost 5; bases outside the gene matches: 14. The CDR3 region has the DNA TGCAGTGCCCTACCTAGCGGGTCCCCCCAGGAGACCCAGTACTTC. It is translated as CSALPSGSPQETQYF.

V gene TRBV9 combines with J gene TRBJ1-2; no definite D call. This CDR3 is 14 amino acids long. Germline V gene lookup returns CDR1 SGDLS and CDR2 YYNGEE. The V and J ends lost 4 bases and 1 base respectively, with 11 bases between them. The CDR3 nucleotides read TGTGCCAGCAGCACCCCGGGAGGTAACTATGGCTACACCTTC. It translates to CASSTPGGNYGYTF.

This clonotype was seen only a few times. The chain carries TRBV4-1 and TRBJ2-2; possibly TRBD2 for D (6 bases). Trimming took 3 bases from V and 6 from J, leaving 14 bases between them. This CDR3 is built from 15 residues. Germline V gene lookup returns CDR1 MGHRA and CDR2 YSYEKL. For the CDR3, the DNA is TGCGCCAGCAGCCATGCTGGAGGGGTGGCCGGGGAGCTGTTTTTT. Translation: CASSHAGGVAGELFF.

The rearrangement links TRBV18 to TRBJ2-1; 8 bases match TRBD1. The J call is uncertain, as TRBJ2-7 better fits the DNA end. Per germline, CDR1 KGHSH and CDR2 LQKENI. This CDR3 comprises 17 residues. CDR3 coding DNA: TGTGCCAGCTCACCACCGGCCGCAGGGGGCTCCTACAATGAGCAGTACTTC. Translated: CASSPPAAGGSYNEQYF.

This clonotype was seen repeatedly, ten times or more. The chain links TRBV7-2 to TRBJ2-7, with 7 positions matching TRBD1. CDR1 is SGHTA and CDR2 is FQGNSA in the germline V gene. The CDR3 contains 14 residues. Unmatched junction bases numbered 2, after V lost 3 bases and J lost 0 bases. CDR3 residues: CASSFGDSSYEQYF. In DNA form, the CDR3 reads TGTGCCAGCAGCTTCGGGGACAGCTCCTACGAGCAGTACTTC.

This clonotype was observed a single time. The gene calls are TRBV3-1 and TRBJ1-1; TRBD1 agrees at 7 bases. Germline V gene sequence: CDR1 LGHDT, CDR2 YNNKEL (reference sequence). Germline trimming cut 4 bases from V and 6 bases from J; bases unmatched to any gene: 11. This CDR3 comprises 15 residues. This CDR3 is CASSPTGRIIPEAFF. The CDR3 coding sequence is TGTGCCAGCAGCCCGACAGGGAGGATCATCCCTGAAGCTTTCTTT.

This clonotype was observed a few times. V and J are TRBV6-2 or TRBV6-3 and TRBJ2-3, with 7 bases identical to TRBD2. The trim removed 6 bases at V and 0 bases at J, leaving 3 bases unmatched. This CDR3 is built from 14 residues. Germline V gene data show CDR1 as MNHEY and CDR2 as SVGEGT. The CDR3 DNA follows: TGTGCCAGCAGCCGGACTAGAAGCACAGATACGCAGTATTTT. Its protein product is CASSRTRSTDTQYF.

This clonotype was counted a few times. The chain carries TRBV15 and TRBJ2-7; D ambiguous. The V gene's germline CDR1 is LNHNV and CDR2 YYDKDF (reference sequence). V was clipped by 0 bases and J by 4 bases, with 4 bases between them. The CDR3 contains 12 residues. The CDR3 protein is CATSRDQYEQYF. The CDR3 DNA sequence: TGTGCCACCAGCAGAGATCAATACGAGCAGTACTTC. Drawing the rest from reference TRBV15 and TRBJ2-7, the complete variable domain is DAMVIQNPRYQVTQFGKPVTLSCSQTLNHNVMYWYQQKSSQAPKLLFHYYDKDFNNEADTPDNFQSRRPNTSFCFLDIRSPGLGDTAMYLCATSRDQYEQYFGPGTRLTVT.

This clonotype was found a few times. The chain joins TRBV12-3 or TRBV12-4 to TRBJ2-7; D gene unclear. Trimming took 2 bases from V and 5 from J, leaving 13 bases between them. The CDR3 is 14 residues long. CDR3 sequence reads: CASSLRLSADEQYF. The CDR3 nucleotides read TGTGCCAGCAGTTTACGGCTATCGGCCGACGAGCAGTACTTC.

The chain carries TRBV6-9 and TRBJ2-1; the D call may be TRBD1 or TRBD2 (5 bases each). CDR3 length: 14 residues. The germline gives CDR1 MNHGY, CDR2 SVAAGI. Trimming took off 7 bases at V and 7 bases at J, with 17 bases between the two ends. This CDR3 reads CASIFGTQENEQFF. The CDR3 DNA is TGTGCCAGCATTTTCGGGACCCAGGAAAATGAGCAGTTCTTC.

On this clonotype itself: At one boundary the junction diverges from the germline segment, which might be a read error. The chain has TRBV9 and TRBJ2-3, with D possibly TRBD2 on 6 matching bases. Germline CDR1 and CDR2: SGDLS and YYNGEE. This CDR3 contains 16 residues. CDR3 sequence reads: CVSSYGGASLTDTQYF. The CDR3 nucleotides are TGTGTCAGCAGCTACGGGGGAGCCTCTCTCACAGATACGCAGTATTTT.

This rearrangement joins TRBV20-1 to TRBJ2-1; possible D gene TRBD1, 6 bases. The CDR3 totals 16 residues. Deletions cut 5 bases from V and 3 bases from J, with 20 bases between. The germline gives CDR1 DFQATT, CDR2 SNEGSKA (reference sequence). The CDR3 nucleotides are TGCAGTGCTGCCCCCTTCCGGCAGGGGCTCTACAATGAGCAGTTCTTC. Protein: CSAAPFRQGLYNEQFF.

This rearrangement joins TRBV20-1 to TRBJ1-5; D not certain. This CDR3 spans 13 amino acids. The ends were cut back, 3 bases at V and 3 bases at J, with 9 bases in the middle. Germline CDR1 DFQATT, CDR2 SNEGSKA (reference sequence). The CDR3 bases are TGCAGTGCTAGTGCGGGGTCCAATCAGCCCCAGCATTTT. It codes for CSASAGSNQPQHF.

V is TRBV27 and J is TRBJ1-2; 8 bases agree with TRBD1. The CDR3 covers 13 residues. CDR1 and CDR2 (germline): MNHEY, SMNVEV (reference sequence). The J segment lost 7 bases and the V segment lost 8 bases, leaving 9 bases of the junction unmatched. The CDR3 DNA reads TGTGCCAGCGGGCCGGACAGGGAAGGTGGCTACACCTTC. It codes for CASGPDREGGYTF.

The CDR3 here is CASSPTLARSNQPQHF. Here the CDR3 DNA reads TGTGCCAGCAGTCCGACCCTGGCCCGTAGTAATCAGCCCCAGCATTTT. The chain uses TRBV27 and TRBJ1-5, with no clear D. V was clipped by 5 bases and J by 4 bases, with 18 bases between them. This CDR3 spans 16 amino acids. Germline CDR1 is MNHEY and CDR2 is SMNVEV (reference sequence).

Details on this clonotype: A much larger clone is a single base away; this may be a read error. The chain couples TRBV5-1 to TRBJ2-7, with TRBD2 identical over 9 bases. This CDR3 contains 15 residues. Germline CDR1 and CDR2: SGHRS and YFSETQ. V gave up 4 bases and J gave up 6 bases; unmatched junction bases: 11. The CDR3 spells CASSPLRAGGSEQYF. CDR3 nucleotides: TGCGCCAGCAGCCCCCTACGAGCGGGGGGTAGCGAGCAGTACTTC.

The chain carries TRBV4-2 and TRBJ2-7; D is unresolved. Trimming took 0 bases from V and 5 from J, leaving 14 bases between them. Germline CDR1 is LGHNA and CDR2 is YNFKEQ. The CDR3 runs 15 residues. CDR3 sequence: CASSQEKGTLNEQYF. The CDR3 bases are TGTGCCAGCAGCCAAGAAAAAGGCACCCTTAACGAGCAGTACTTC.

The chain is built from TRBV12-3 or TRBV12-4 and TRBJ2-7; perhaps TRBD2 as D (5 bases). V was shortened by 1 base and J by 5 bases, with 6 bases between the two germline ends. The CDR3 runs to 12 residues. This chain's CDR3 is CASSLGEHEQYF. In DNA form, the CDR3 reads TGTGCCAGCAGTTTAGGGGAGCACGAGCAGTACTTC.

V usage is TRBV28 and J usage is TRBJ2-1; TRBD2 aligns across 10 bases. The germline gives CDR1 MDHEN, CDR2 SYDVKM. The junction had 8 bases not matched to a gene; V was cut back by 11 bases and J by 7 bases. This CDR3 is built from 13 residues. In DNA, the CDR3 is TGTGCCTCCCGTACTAGCGGGGATAATGAGCAGTTCTTC. Its protein product is CASRTSGDNEQFF.

There are a few counts of this clonotype. The V and J genes are TRBV29-1 and TRBJ2-5; possible D gene TRBD1, 6 bases. The length of the CDR3 is 13 residues. V was shortened by 6 bases and J by 14 bases, with 25 bases between the two germline ends. Looked up from germline, CDR1 is SQVTM and CDR2 is ANQGSEA. The CDR3 sequence: CSVAPSGVGVHYF. CDR3 nucleotides: TGCAGCGTGGCCCCGTCAGGGGTGGGAGTACATTACTTC.

V and J are TRBV5-1 and TRBJ2-1, with TRBD2 as a possible D gene (6 bases). The length of the CDR3 is 16 residues. V lost 3 bases to trimming and J lost 5 bases, with 18 bases between them. CDR1 and CDR2 from the germline V gene are SGHRS and YFSETQ. The CDR3 loop reads CASSSYGGSPNNEQFF. Written as DNA, the CDR3 is TGCGCCAGCAGCTCCTATGGGGGGTCGCCGAACAATGAGCAGTTCTTC.

This chain uses TRBV29-1 with TRBJ1-5, with TRBD1 as a possible D gene (5 bases). The CDR3 extends over 14 amino acids. Per germline, CDR1 SQVTM and CDR2 ANQGSEA. V was clipped by 0 bases and J by 5 bases, with 11 bases between them. CDR3 amino acids: CSVEESDRDQPQHF. DNA for the CDR3: TGCAGCGTTGAAGAGTCAGACAGAGATCAGCCCCAGCATTTT. Full variable domain (missing parts from reference TRBV29-1 and TRBJ1-5): SAVISQKPSRDICQRGTSLTIQCQVDSQVTMMFWYRQQPGQSLTLIATANQGSEATYESGFVIDKFPISRPNLTFSTLTVSNMSPEDSSIYLCSVEESDRDQPQHFGDGTRLSIL.